What follows describes a single TCR beta chain. Its antigen remains undetermined. Base qualities are missing; no much larger clone stands one base away. This sample was taken from a study of blood T cell repertoires in COVID-19 (dated by TCRdb to 2018 to 2020). In terms of the full investigation: The collaborator samples originated in the United States, Italy and Spain and spanned the acute and convalescent phases of COVID-19. The material from the prospective study consisted of cDNA or gDNA derived from T cells, B-cell-depleted T cells, or PBMCs. Subjects who had been exposed to COVID-19, were actively infected with it, or had recovered from it provided the deeply sampled blood TCRbeta repertoires that made up the dataset. A freely available public database, intended as a resource for researchers studying the immune response to SARS-CoV-2, is where the repertoires were released. Samples were obtained from the ongoing ImmuneRACE study (first 160 participants) and from over 1,000 subjects provided by 6 global collaborators. The sample metadata nearly always contained a de-identified subject ID, COVID-19 status, age in years and sex. HLA class I and class II types, where available, came from metadata supplied by the sample provider rather than from assay-based typing. Overall results and qualifications from the work: Clinical and demographic metadata were provided uncurated, with the amount varying by source and participant.

One collaborating source in Seattle enrolled patients during active infection and followed them longitudinally through the course of disease. Each collaborating institution followed its own protocols to collect whole blood in K2EDTA tubes. For TCRbeta analysis, collaborators shipped samples in one of three forms: frozen whole blood, isolated PBMCs, or DNA extracted from either of those sample types. The immunoSEQ Assay, a bias-controlled multiplex PCR, was used to amplify TCRbeta CDR3 regions from genomic DNA. The source study handled its data this way. The number of nucleated cells in each sample was estimated by amplification of reference gene primers within the assay. To quantify the absolute abundance of each unique TCRbeta CDR3 rearrangement, sequence reads were collapsed and filtered. For each sample, productive Simpson clonality was calculated as the square root of Simpson's diversity index across productive rearrangements. TCRdb holds this immuneACCESS table with in-frame rearrangements only. Some clones are missing; in checked studies, unresolved V genes explain under half, and the rest has no known cause. V and J calls and clone size are copied from that table; D and trimming were computed from the DNA. Across this sample there are about 170,000 clones, with around nine tenths seen only once. Of the sample, 2% to 3% falls within the top ten clones.

V and J lose 1 base and 5 bases, and a span of 12 bases separates them. The germline V gene encodes CDR1 SGHTA and CDR2 FQGNSA. Measured from the cysteine to the phenylalanine, the CDR3 is 15 residues long. The kept DNA is CDR3 alone, 45 bases in frame from the first base. The rearrangement combines TRBV7-2 with TRBJ1-5; the D gene cannot be named for sure. This clonotype originated in a woman aged 80 or older with COVID-19, enrolled during active disease. Material for sequencing was peripheral blood. DNA sequence: TGTGCCAGCAGCTTAGACGGGCGGGGATATCAGCCCCAGCATTTT. It is translated as CASSLDGRGYQPQHF.